The clone carrying this TCR beta chain was picked up one time. The antigen is unknown. This entry comes from a study of T cell responses to AZD1222 COVID-19 vaccine. The table came from immunoSEQ multiplex PCR; TCRdb's copy has only in-frame clones and leaves some out. The sample records fewer than 130,000 clones, around 82% being singletons. The CDR3 totals 16 residues. The junction had 12 bases not matched to a gene; V was cut back by 6 bases and J by 5 bases. Germline V gene sequence: CDR1 LNHDA, CDR2 SQIVND (reference sequence). Study observations and caveats: Clonal diversity may have been underestimated in mostly white British donors.

This TCR came from an adult in good health. Sequencing used peripheral blood, obtained on day 0 of AZD1222 vaccination. The V call is TRBV19, the J call TRBJ2-5, with 10 bases that match TRBD1. DNA of the CDR3: TGTGCCAGTAGCGCGGGCCGGACAGGGGGACGCGAGACCCAGTACTTC. Translation: CASSAGRTGGRETQYF.